One sample yielded the 30 T cell receptor beta chains listed below, sequenced in a study of cytomegalovirus exposure and HLA in healthy donors. Clones were read by immunoSEQ multiplex PCR, and TCRdb kept only the in-frame ones, dropping some. There are approximately 140,000 clones in the sample; 80% to 90% occur only once, and less than 3.5% lies in the top ten. Sample: PBMCs. The receptor set was obtained from a man aged 18 to 30 in good health and CMV-seronegative.

The chain has TRBV7-8 and TRBJ1-4; no definite D call. V lost 3 bases and J 7 bases, leaving 9 bases between the germline ends. The germline V gene encodes CDR1 SGHVS and CDR2 FQNEAQ. The CDR3 runs 13 residues. The CDR3 loop reads CASSFGGGEKLFF. The DNA of the CDR3 is TGTGCCAGCAGCTTCGGTGGTGGTGAAAAACTGTTTTTT.

This clone has only one observation. The V call is TRBV19, the J call TRBJ1-6; the D is unclear. V was shortened by 4 bases and J by 3 bases, with 7 bases between the two germline ends. CDR3 size: 14 residues. Germline V gene lookup returns CDR1 LNHDA and CDR2 SQIVND (reference sequence). The chain's CDR3 is CASSTNSYNSPLHF. The CDR3 coding sequence is TGTGCCAGTAGTACCAACAGCTATAATTCACCCCTCCACTTT.

The rearrangement uses TRBV11-2 and TRBJ2-7; 7 bases fit TRBD1. CDR3 length equals 15 residues. The germline V gene has CDR1 SGHAT and CDR2 FQNNGV. The trim removed 6 bases at V and 0 bases at J, leaving 8 bases unmatched. CDR3 sequence (DNA): TGTGCCAGCAGGACCTACCGGGACAGCTCCTACGAGCAGTACTTC. This gives the protein CASRTYRDSSYEQYF.

The rearrangement uses TRBV28 and TRBJ2-7; the D gene is possibly TRBD1 (5 bases). CDR3 length: 12 amino acids. V was trimmed by 6 bases and J by 3 bases, leaving 9 bases between them. Germline loops: CDR1 MDHEN, CDR2 SYDVKM. CDR3 nucleotide sequence: TGTGCCAGCAGCACGACAGTCTACGAGCAGTACTTC. Translation: CASSTTVYEQYF.

This chain links TRBV27 with TRBJ2-1; 12 nucleotides match TRBD2. Trimming at V came to 7 bases and at J to 7 bases, leaving 5 bases not matched to a gene. This CDR3 contains 14 residues. Germline CDR1 MNHEY, CDR2 SMNVEV (reference sequence). CDR3 loop: CASTLGTSGNEQFF. The CDR3 region has the DNA TGTGCCAGCACCCTCGGGACTAGCGGGAATGAGCAGTTCTTC.

The rearrangement joins TRBV4-2 to TRBJ2-7; no definite D call. Germline-derived CDR1 and CDR2 are LGHNA and YNFKEQ. Trimming cost V 1 base and J 4 bases, with 14 bases left between them. This CDR3 spans 15 amino acids. This CDR3 is CASSQGISFEYEQYF. CDR3 nucleotides: TGTGCCAGCAGCCAAGGAATCTCATTCGAGTACGAGCAGTACTTC.

This clone was recorded a few times. V gene TRBV5-5 combines with J gene TRBJ1-1, with 7 bases matching TRBD1. This CDR3 comprises 13 residues. The germline V gene encodes CDR1 SGHKS and CDR2 YYEKEE (reference sequence). V was clipped by 1 base and J by 5 bases; unmatched bases: 2. The CDR3 DNA is TGTGCCAGCAGCTTGCAGGGGGAAACTGAAGCTTTCTTT. It is translated as CASSLQGETEAFF.

V is TRBV5-1 and J is TRBJ2-2; 10 nucleotides align to TRBD1. There are 14 residues in the CDR3. V lost 7 bases, J lost 4 bases, and 4 bases stayed unmatched. Germline assignment: CDR1 SGHRS and CDR2 YFSETQ. Here the CDR3 reads CASSGQGSTGELFF. The CDR3 DNA is TGCGCCAGCTCGGGACAGGGGAGCACCGGGGAGCTGTTTTTT. Full variable domain (missing parts from reference TRBV5-1 and TRBJ2-2): KAGVTQTPRYLIKTRGQQVTLSCSPISGHRSVSWYQQTPGQGLQFLFEYFSETQRNKGNFPGRFSGRQFSNSRSEMNVSTLELGDSALYLCASSGQGSTGELFFGEGSRLTVL.

The chain recombines TRBV6-6 with TRBJ2-1; TRBD2 is a possible D gene (5 bases). V was clipped by 0 bases and J by 5 bases, with 5 bases between them. CDR1 MNHNY and CDR2 SVGAGI come from the germline V gene (reference sequence). This CDR3 has 13 residues. The CDR3 reads CASSYSRDNEQFF. In DNA, the CDR3 is TGTGCCAGCAGTTACTCGAGGGACAATGAGCAGTTCTTC.

V gene TRBV11-3 combines with J gene TRBJ2-7, with D tentatively TRBD1 (5 bases). Germline V lookup: CDR1 SGHNT, CDR2 YENEEA. The CDR3 is 13 residues long. V dropped 1 base and J dropped 1 base, with 5 bases sitting between them. The CDR3 loop is CASSLGQSYEQYF. CDR3 in DNA: TGTGCCAGCAGCTTAGGACAGTCCTACGAGCAGTACTTC.

The V gene is TRBV5-1, the J gene TRBJ2-2; 8 nucleotides align to TRBD2. J was trimmed by 5 bases and V by 4 bases; bases with no gene match: 7. CDR3 length: 15 residues. Germline CDR1 is SGHRS and CDR2 is YFSETQ. CDR3 in amino acids: CASSNGGAPTGELFF. CDR3 DNA sequence: TGCGCCAGCAGCAACGGGGGGGCCCCAACCGGGGAGCTGTTTTTT.

This clone was seen only a few times. The chain joins TRBV28 to TRBJ1-5, with TRBD1 matching 8 bases. The CDR3 runs 15 residues. V trimming: 5 bases; J trimming: 6 bases; junction bases outside the gene matches: 9. Germline CDR1 is MDHEN and CDR2 is SYDVKM. CDR3 DNA sequence: TGTGCCAGCAGTCACACAGGGGGGAGGTCTCAGCCCCAGCATTTT. It translates to CASSHTGGRSQPQHF.

The chain carries TRBV6-1 and TRBJ1-4; possibly TRBD1 for D (6 bases). The CDR3 is 14 amino acids. Germline CDR1 MNHNS, CDR2 SASEGT. Deletions cut 6 bases from V and 8 bases from J, with 16 bases between. The CDR3 DNA reads TGTGCCAGCAGAATGGACAGCTGGGGGGAAAAACTGTTTTTT. This gives the protein CASRMDSWGEKLFF.

This clone appeared a single time. CDR3 in DNA: TGCGCCAGCAGCCATCTCGGGACAGGAATGAACACTGAAGCTTTCTTT. Residues: CASSHLGTGMNTEAFF. V is TRBV4-1 and J is TRBJ1-1; 8 bases map to TRBD1. Germline-derived CDR1 and CDR2 are MGHRA and YSYEKL. V shed 3 bases, J shed 0 bases, and the junction held 6 bases outside the gene matches. The CDR3 sequence is 16 residues long.

The gene calls are TRBV18 and TRBJ1-1, with D uncertain. The CDR3 has 12 residues. V lost 6 bases to trimming and J lost 6 bases, with 11 bases between them. The germline CDR1 and CDR2 sequences are KGHSH and LQKENI. Here the CDR3 DNA reads TGTGCCAGCTCTCCTAGTTACCCTGAAGCTTTCTTT. It specifies CASSPSYPEAFF.

This clone was observed once. V usage is TRBV7-8 and J usage is TRBJ1-5; D is ambiguous. Germline loops: CDR1 SGHVS, CDR2 FQNEAQ. The CDR3 is 15 amino acids. Trimming left V 5 bases short and J 5 bases short, with 16 bases between. CDR3 sequence (DNA): TGTGCCAGCAGCCCAACGGGAGAATCGTATCAGCCCCAGCATTTT. Its translation: CASSPTGESYQPQHF.

V usage is TRBV30 and J usage is TRBJ2-2; 9 bases line up with TRBD2. CDR1 GTSNPN and CDR2 SVGIG come from the germline V gene (reference sequence). The CDR3 extends over 15 amino acids. V lost 3 bases to trimming and J lost 6 bases; unmatched junction nucleotides: 8. CDR3 bases: TGTGCCTGGAGCCTTAGGGGGACTAGCCCCGGGGAGCTGTTTTTT. Its protein product is CAWSLRGTSPGELFF.

The rearrangement joins TRBV7-2 to TRBJ1-2; possibly TRBD1 for D (5 bases). From germline, CDR1 is SGHTA and CDR2 FQGNSA. The CDR3 is made up of 12 amino acids. V was pared by 5 bases and J by 5 bases, with 9 bases between. The CDR3 sequence is CASSGGSYGYTF. The DNA for the CDR3 is TGTGCCAGCAGCGGGGGGAGTTATGGCTACACCTTC.

V and J are TRBV16 and TRBJ2-1, with 7 bases aligning to TRBD1. Germline-derived CDR1 and CDR2 are KGHSY and FQNENV. The CDR3 has 15 amino acids. V lost 3 bases, J lost 2 bases, and 4 bases stayed unmatched. CDR3 DNA: TGTGCCAGCAGCCACTCGGACAGGCCCTACAATGAGCAGTTCTTC. It codes for CASSHSDRPYNEQFF.

The sample holds one count of this clone. The chain employs TRBV27 and TRBJ1-6, with unresolved D. The CDR3 loop spans 13 amino acids. Germline V gene sequence: CDR1 MNHEY, CDR2 SMNVEV (reference sequence). Trimming removed 6 bases from V and 6 bases from J, with 9 bases in between. CDR3 sequence (DNA): TGTGCCAGCAGCCCTACCCGTAATTCACCCCTCCACTTT. Translation: CASSPTRNSPLHF.

The chain uses TRBV2 and TRBJ2-2; D not resolved. V lost 4 bases, J lost 6 bases, and 6 bases lay in between. The CDR3 sequence is 12 residues long. Germline lookup yields CDR1 SNHLY and CDR2 FYNNEI. In DNA form, the CDR3 reads TGTGCCAGCAGTGGCGTGGCCGGGGAGCTGTTTTTT. It translates to CASSGVAGELFF.

V usage is TRBV5-1 and J usage is TRBJ2-7; weak D call: TRBD2 (7 bases). V was clipped by 2 bases and J by 0 bases, with 21 bases between them. CDR3 size: 18 residues. Germline CDR1 is SGHRS and CDR2 is YFSETQ. The CDR3 spells CASSLIGAGALSSYEQYF. Here the CDR3 DNA reads TGCGCCAGCAGCTTAATCGGGGCGGGGGCCCTAAGCTCCTACGAGCAGTACTTC. The full variable domain, rest sourced from reference TRBV5-1 and TRBJ2-7, is KAGVTQTPRYLIKTRGQQVTLSCSPISGHRSVSWYQQTPGQGLQFLFEYFSETQRNKGNFPGRFSGRQFSNSRSEMNVSTLELGDSALYLCASSLIGAGALSSYEQYFGPGTRLTVT.

This chain connects TRBV5-4 to TRBJ2-2, with 11 bases lining up with TRBD2. The J segment lost 1 base and the V segment lost 4 bases, leaving 3 bases of the junction unmatched. Looked up from germline, CDR1 is SGHNT and CDR2 is YYREEE (reference sequence). The CDR3 is 16 amino acids. The CDR3 DNA follows: TGTGCCAGCAGCGTTAGCGGGGGGGTGAACACCGGGGAGCTGTTTTTT. This sequence encodes CASSVSGGVNTGELFF.

V is TRBV2 and J is TRBJ2-7, with 7 bases that match TRBD1. This CDR3 has 15 amino acids. V lost 6 bases to trimming and J lost 3 bases; unmatched junction nucleotides: 11. The germline CDR1 and CDR2 sequences are SNHLY and FYNNEI. As DNA, the CDR3 is TGTGCCAGCAGGCCCAGACAGGGAACCGTCTACGAGCAGTACTTC. Protein: CASRPRQGTVYEQYF.

In its sample, this clone was seen once. The chain carries TRBV10-3 and TRBJ2-7; TRBD1 agrees at 9 bases. Germline CDR1 reads ENHRY; CDR2 reads SYGVKD. CDR3 size: 14 residues. V dropped 0 bases and J dropped 5; count of bases not matched to a gene: 2. CDR3 coding DNA: TGTGCCATCAGTGAGTCGGACAGGGGACACGAGCAGTACTTC. This translates into CAISESDRGHEQYF.

This clone has just one count. The rearrangement links TRBV18 to TRBJ1-2; TRBD1 matches at 7 bases. This CDR3 is built from 13 residues. V dropped 2 bases and J dropped 3; count of bases not matched to a gene: 0. The germline gives CDR1 KGHSH, CDR2 LQKENI. In DNA form, the CDR3 reads TGTGCCAGCTCACCAGGGACAGACTATGGCTACACCTTC. Protein product: CASSPGTDYGYTF.

This chain joins TRBV5-1 and TRBJ2-5; D is perhaps TRBD2 (5 bases). The V and J ends lost 0 bases and 2 bases respectively, with 11 bases between them. The CDR3 is 15 residues long. Germline V gene data show CDR1 as SGHRS and CDR2 as YFSETQ. The CDR3 loop is CASSLGGLAQETQYF. DNA of the CDR3: TGCGCCAGCAGCTTGGGAGGGCTAGCACAAGAGACCCAGTACTTC.

This chain uses TRBV27 with TRBJ1-2; D is ambiguous. Looked up from germline, CDR1 is MNHEY and CDR2 is SMNVEV (reference sequence). This CDR3 spans 13 amino acids. V lost 6 bases and J 8 bases, leaving 16 bases between the germline ends. The CDR3 DNA follows: TGTGCCAGCAGGTCTGGGAAAGGAGGAGGCTACACCTTC. Residues: CASRSGKGGGYTF.

The chain employs TRBV27 and TRBJ1-5; D is uncertain. V lost 7 bases and J lost 7, with 8 bases in between. The germline gives CDR1 MNHEY, CDR2 SMNVEV (reference sequence). This CDR3 has 11 amino acids. CDR3 nucleotide sequence: TGTGCCAGCACTCGGAGGCAGCCCCAGCATTTT. Protein product: CASTRRQPQHF.

The chain couples TRBV14 to TRBJ2-7; unclear D gene. CDR3 length equals 12 residues. V lost 8 bases, J lost 5 bases, and 13 bases lay in between. Germline V gene lookup returns CDR1 SGHDN and CDR2 FVKESK. CDR3 nucleotides: TGTGCCAGCGCGGTACGGCGCGACGAGCAGTACTTC. The encoded protein is CASAVRRDEQYF.